What follows are 26 T cell receptor beta chains derived from one specimen sequenced in a study of radiotherapy plus CTLA-4 blockade in lung cancer. The repertoire was sequenced with immunoSEQ multiplex PCR; TCRdb's copy has only in-frame clones and lacks some. The sample carries 100,000 to 150,000 clones, 85% to 90% recorded once. The starting material was peripheral blood, obtained from a patient treated with radiotherapy plus ipilimumab. These receptors were obtained from a human donor with non-small cell lung cancer that progressed on radiotherapy plus ipilimumab.

This chain connects TRBV11-2 to TRBJ2-5; D is perhaps TRBD2 (5 bases). Germline V gene sequence: CDR1 SGHAT, CDR2 FQNNGV. The CDR3 spans 15 residues. V was trimmed by 1 base and J by 5 bases, leaving 14 bases between them. CDR3 amino acids: CASSLVVREGETQYF. The CDR3 DNA is TGTGCCAGCAGCTTAGTGGTACGGGAAGGCGAGACCCAGTACTTC.

This chain links TRBV19 with TRBJ2-5, with 13 bases fitting TRBD2. Germline CDR1 reads LNHDA; CDR2 reads SQIVND (reference sequence). The CDR3 consists of 16 residues. V lost 3 bases, J lost 5 bases, and 6 bases stayed unmatched. The CDR3 reads CASSIGLAGVWETQYF. CDR3 sequence (DNA): TGTGCCAGTAGTATTGGACTAGCGGGAGTATGGGAGACCCAGTACTTC.

This clone has a single count. The rearrangement joins TRBV7-6 to TRBJ2-2; 8 bases are shared with TRBD2. This CDR3 has 14 amino acids. V shed 6 bases, J shed 7 bases, and the junction held 7 bases outside the gene matches. Germline assignment: CDR1 SGHVS and CDR2 FNYEAQ. CDR3 coding DNA: TGTGCCAGCAGTTATCTCGGGAGGGGCGGGGAGCTGTTTTTT. It yields the protein CASSYLGRGGELFF. Variable domain in full (rest from reference TRBV7-6 and TRBJ2-2): GAGVSQSPRYKVTKRGQDVALRCDPISGHVSLYWYRQALGQGPEFLTYFNYEAQQDKSGLPNDRFSAERPEGSISTLTIQRTEQRDSAMYRCASSYLGRGGELFFGEGSRLTVL.

J is TRBJ1-3 and V is TRBV11-2, with D unresolved. The germline CDR1 and CDR2 sequences are SGHAT and FQNNGV. This CDR3 is 17 amino acids long. Trimming removed 4 bases at V and 4 bases at J, with 20 bases between. The CDR3 DNA is TGTGCCAGCAGCTCCTTAGGGCAGCCACTCTTGGGAAACACCATATATTTT. This codes for CASSSLGQPLLGNTIYF.

The rearrangement links TRBV7-3 to TRBJ2-1; TRBD2 matches at 8 bases. In germline, CDR1 is SGHTA, CDR2 FQGTGA. This CDR3 is built from 15 residues. V gave up 3 bases and J gave up 4 bases; unmatched junction bases: 5. The CDR3 region is CASSFLPGGYNEQFF. CDR3 in DNA: TGTGCCAGCAGCTTTTTACCGGGAGGGTACAATGAGCAGTTCTTC.

J is TRBJ1-2 and V is TRBV6-1; the match to TRBD1 covers 8 bases. The junction had 8 bases not matched to a gene; V was cut back by 6 bases and J by 2 bases. Germline assignment: CDR1 MNHNS and CDR2 SASEGT. The CDR3 is 15 residues long. For the CDR3, the DNA is TGTGCCAGCAGGTTTGACAGGGGTGGGAACTATGGCTACACCTTC. Translating it yields CASRFDRGGNYGYTF.

The chain uses TRBV5-1 and TRBJ1-1, with D perhaps TRBD1 (5 bases). The ends were cut back, 0 bases at V and 4 bases at J, with 16 bases in the middle. The V gene's germline CDR1 is SGHRS and CDR2 YFSETQ. The CDR3 has 16 amino acids. The CDR3 nucleotides read TGCGCCAGCAGCTTGGGGGCAGGGACCAAGGGCACTGAAGCTTTCTTT. This encodes CASSLGAGTKGTEAFF.

The chain uses TRBV10-3 and TRBJ2-1, with 10 nucleotides matching TRBD2. CDR3 size: 17 residues. V shed 3 bases, J shed 8 bases, and the junction held 13 bases outside the gene matches. Germline V lookup: CDR1 ENHRY, CDR2 SYGVKD. The DNA for the CDR3 is TGTGCCATCAGTGATCGTAAGCGGGAGGGCCCCAGGGATGAGCAGTTCTTC. This translates into CAISDRKREGPRDEQFF.

This sequence joins TRBV2 and TRBJ2-1; 7 nucleotides agree with TRBD1. J lost 3 bases, V lost 7 bases, and 3 bases had no gene match. This CDR3 comprises 13 residues. From germline, CDR1 is SNHLY and CDR2 FYNNEI. This CDR3 reads CASTAGGYNEQFF. CDR3 coding DNA: TGTGCCAGCACAGCAGGGGGCTACAATGAGCAGTTCTTC.

The chain has TRBV4-1 and TRBJ2-1; tentative D call: TRBD2 (6 bases). The CDR3 has 14 amino acids. Germline V gene data show CDR1 as MGHRA and CDR2 as YSYEKL. V lost 5 bases and J lost 0, with 8 bases in between. CDR3 protein: CASSGGSSYNEQFF. The CDR3, as DNA: TGCGCCAGCAGCGGAGGGAGCTCCTACAATGAGCAGTTCTTC.

The V gene is TRBV25-1, the J gene TRBJ1-5, with D unclear. The CDR3 is 12 residues long. CDR1 and CDR2 (germline): MGHDK, SYGVNS. V shed 4 bases and J shed 3 bases, with 4 bases lying between them. CDR3 bases: TGTGCCAGCAGTGGGCCCAATCAGCCCCAGCATTTT. This gives the protein CASSGPNQPQHF.

The V and J genes are TRBV29-1 and TRBJ2-6, with D perhaps TRBD2 (7 bases). The length of the CDR3 is 16 residues. V lost 7 bases and J lost 1, with 17 bases in between. In germline, CDR1 is SQVTM, CDR2 ANQGSEA. The chain's CDR3 is CSARGAGSSGANVLTF. DNA for the CDR3: TGCAGCGCCCGGGGGGCAGGGTCTTCTGGGGCCAACGTCCTGACTTTC.

The chain carries TRBV9 and TRBJ2-5; TRBD2 aligns across 10 bases. CDR1 and CDR2 from the germline V gene are SGDLS and YYNGEE. The CDR3 totals 16 residues. Trimming removed 0 bases from V and 5 bases from J; junction bases left unmatched: 7. In DNA, the CDR3 is TGTGCCAGCAGCGTAGGCCTAGCGGGAGTCGGGGAGACCCAGTACTTC. Translating it yields CASSVGLAGVGETQYF. The entire variable domain, with the rest obtained from reference TRBV9 and TRBJ2-5, is as follows: DSGVTQTPKHLITATGQRVTLRCSPRSGDLSVYWYQQSLDQGLQFLIQYYNGEERAKGNILERFSAQQFPDLHSELNLSSLELGDSALYFCASSVGLAGVGETQYFGPGTRLLVL.

The CDR3 DNA follows: TGTGCCAGCAGCTTAGTTGCGGGAATACGTAAAGGGTATGAGCAGTTCTTC. It encodes CASSLVAGIRKGYEQFF. The chain recombines TRBV11-2 with TRBJ2-1, with D maybe TRBD2 (6 bases). Trimming took off 1 base at V and 8 bases at J, with 21 bases between the two ends. There are 17 residues in the CDR3. Germline V lookup: CDR1 SGHAT, CDR2 FQNNGV.

The rearrangement links TRBV9 to TRBJ2-1; 9 nucleotides match TRBD2. Germline V lookup: CDR1 SGDLS, CDR2 YYNGEE. The CDR3 contains 14 residues. V was clipped by 0 bases and J by 13 bases; unmatched bases: 8. The CDR3 loop is CASSVGGSGGYQFF. CDR3 nucleotides: TGTGCCAGCAGCGTAGGGGGTAGCGGGGGCTACCAGTTCTTC.

This clone was recorded only once. The chain joins TRBV6-5 to TRBJ2-2, with D possibly TRBD2 on 5 matching bases. CDR3 size: 13 residues. CDR1 and CDR2 from the germline V gene are MNHEY and SVGAGI. With 5 bases removed from V and 7 bases from J, the gap between germline ends came to 11 bases. Here the CDR3 DNA reads TGTGCCAGCAGTAACGGGGTAGGCGGGGAGCTGTTTTTT. Amino acids: CASSNGVGGELFF.

CDR3 region: CASISKRTDTQYF. CDR3 DNA: TGTGCCAGCATAAGCAAACGCACAGATACGCAGTATTTT. V gene TRBV28 combines with J gene TRBJ2-3; D unresolved. The germline gives CDR1 MDHEN, CDR2 SYDVKM. The CDR3 runs to 13 residues. The V gene lost 7 bases and the J gene lost 1 base, with 9 bases spanning the gap.

The chain joins TRBV7-6 to TRBJ1-2; D is unresolved. V was shortened by 5 bases and J by 5 bases, with 12 bases between the two germline ends. This CDR3 spans 13 amino acids. The V gene's germline CDR1 is SGHVS and CDR2 FNYEAQ. DNA for the CDR3: TGTGCCAGCAGCCCCGGACTGCAGTATGGCTACACCTTC. It codes for CASSPGLQYGYTF.

The rearrangement links TRBV5-1 to TRBJ2-1, with D possibly TRBD2 on 5 matching bases. Germline values: CDR1 SGHRS, CDR2 YFSETQ. The length of the CDR3 is 16 residues. V gave up 0 bases and J gave up 0 bases, with 10 bases separating them. DNA for the CDR3: TGCGCCAGCAGCTTGGTGGCGGGCCCCTCCTACAATGAGCAGTTCTTC. This encodes CASSLVAGPSYNEQFF.

The chain has TRBV5-1 and TRBJ1-2; D is ambiguous. V shed 2 bases and J shed 0 bases, with 11 bases lying between them. This CDR3 has 15 amino acids. Germline V gene sequence: CDR1 SGHRS, CDR2 YFSETQ. CDR3 DNA sequence: TGCGCCAGCAGCTTAGGCAGTACAGCTAACTATGGCTACACCTTC. Its protein is CASSLGSTANYGYTF.

J is TRBJ2-5 and V is TRBV11-3; TRBD2 is a possible D gene (7 bases). The V end lost 0 bases, the J end lost 4 bases, and 21 bases lay between the germline ends. Germline V gene lookup returns CDR1 SGHNT and CDR2 YENEEA. The length of the CDR3 is 18 residues. This CDR3 reads CASSLEVSVGEGGETQYF. CDR3 sequence (DNA): TGTGCCAGCAGCTTAGAGGTGTCAGTTGGGGAGGGGGGAGAGACCCAGTACTTC.

The chain carries TRBV18 and TRBJ2-5; D is perhaps TRBD1 or TRBD2 (5 bases each). Germline lookup yields CDR1 KGHSH and CDR2 LQKENI. The CDR3 totals 16 residues. V gave up 3 bases and J gave up 3 bases, with 17 bases separating them. The CDR3 sequence is CASSPLRGSLKETQYF. The CDR3 bases are TGTGCCAGCTCACCTCTGAGGGGATCATTGAAAGAGACCCAGTACTTC. The whole variable domain, filled in from reference TRBV18 and TRBJ2-5, reads NAGVMQNPRHLVRRRGQEARLRCSPMKGHSHVYWYRQLPEEGLKFMVYLQKENIIDESGMPKERFSAEFPKEGPSILRIQQVVRGDSAAYFCASSPLRGSLKETQYFGPGTRLLVL.

This sequence joins TRBV6-1 and TRBJ2-6; 9 bases are a match to TRBD2. Losses at the gene ends were 10 bases for V and 2 bases for J; bases not matched to a gene: 6. The germline V gene has CDR1 MNHNS and CDR2 SASEGT. The CDR3 is 15 residues long. The CDR3 protein is CATSREGTGANVLTF. CDR3 coding DNA: TGTGCCACCTCGCGGGAGGGAACTGGGGCCAACGTCCTGACTTTC.

The gene calls are TRBV27 and TRBJ2-7, with a possible D match to TRBD1 (6 bases). This CDR3 comprises 16 residues. The V and J ends lost 3 bases and 5 bases respectively, with 20 bases between them. Per germline, CDR1 MNHEY and CDR2 SMNVEV (reference sequence). CDR3 protein: CASSLDSGLGSDEQYF. The CDR3 DNA reads TGTGCCAGCAGTTTGGACAGCGGACTGGGATCGGACGAGCAGTACTTC.

The V gene is TRBV6-1, the J gene TRBJ1-2; D might be TRBD1 (6 bases). Per germline, CDR1 MNHNS and CDR2 SASEGT. There are 15 residues in the CDR3. V lost 5 bases and J 5 bases, leaving 18 bases between the germline ends. The CDR3: CASSSPGEGEYGYTF. The CDR3 nucleotides read TGTGCCAGCAGTTCGCCCGGGGAGGGGGAATATGGCTACACCTTC.

The V and J genes are TRBV7-8 and TRBJ2-3; D gene ambiguous. Germline V gene lookup returns CDR1 SGHVS and CDR2 FQNEAQ. The CDR3 covers 15 residues. With 2 bases removed from V and 3 bases from J, the gap between germline ends came to 12 bases. CDR3: CASSLSLAGTDTQYF. The CDR3 DNA sequence: TGTGCCAGCAGCTTAAGTCTTGCTGGGACAGATACGCAGTATTTT.